This note documents a single TCR beta chain sequence. Its antigen is currently unknown. A second about 7 to 12 cycle PCR used barcoded and J-beta primers. Via MiXCR, TCRdb re-called the 5' RACE reads, giving one row per CDR3 protein. The repertoire has about 1.4 million distinct CDR3 sequences, almost 60% of them found once; the top ten carry 6.5% to 8.5%. CDR3 length: 16 residues. The V and J ends lost 5 bases and 4 bases, in that order; junction bases with no gene match: 10. The data originate from a study of blood T cells in healthy people across ages. Study-wide points: Leaving the PBMCs unsorted stopped any conclusive comparison of naive versus antigen-experienced cells. The donors' CMV status was not determined, possibly confounding changes in expanded clonotypes.

V usage is TRBV12-3 or TRBV12-4 and J usage is TRBJ2-1; 8 bases align to TRBD2. The TCR was taken from a man younger than 35 in good health. Input material: blood. The CDR3 reads CASSPPPGLVYNEQFF. CDR3 nucleotide sequence: TGTGCCAGCAGTCCGCCCCCGGGACTAGTATACAATGAGCAGTTCTTC.